This T cell receptor (beta chain) was sequenced during a study of cytomegalovirus exposure and HLA in healthy donors. Study results and caveats: In vitro assays verified that three CMV-associated chains recognized CMV antigens specifically. Excluded: some indistinguishable V segments such as TRBV6-2 and TRBV6-3.

Germline trimming cut 4 bases from V and 10 bases from J; bases unmatched to any gene: 7. Germline assignment: CDR1 SGHDT and CDR2 YYEEEE. The CDR3 is 14 amino acids. Vbeta (60) and Jbeta (13) primers were used in the PCR. Libraries were prepared by immunoSEQ multiplex PCR; TCRdb keeps only in-frame clonotypes and omits some of them. Here the sample table reports under 40,000 clones. Points on this clone: Its matching antigen is unknown.

Input material: PBMCs. The genes are TRBV5-6 and TRBJ1-6, with 8 bases lining up with TRBD1. The sequence came from a female donor in good health and CMV-seronegative. CDR3: CASSHDRGASPLHF. CDR3 DNA sequence: TGTGCCAGCAGCCATGACAGGGGAGCCTCACCCCTCCACTTT.